This T cell receptor (beta chain) comes out of a study of blood T cell repertoires in COVID-19. Background on the study: The analysed material was cDNA or gDNA that came from T cells, B-cell-depleted T cells, or PBMCs.

The repertoire was sequenced with immunoSEQ multiplex PCR; TCRdb's copy has only in-frame clones and lacks some. The sample lists 250,000 or so clones; around 86% were seen once. V gave up 3 bases and J gave up 4 bases; unmatched junction bases: 5. The germline CDR1 and CDR2 sequences are SGHDT and YYEEEE. The CDR3 runs to 16 residues. J is TRBJ2-1 and V is TRBV5-6, with 12 bases aligning to TRBD1. The sequence was collected from a man aged 35 to 55 with active or convalescent COVID-19. The specimen was peripheral blood. CDR3 amino acids: CASSWGTGGTYNEQFF. The CDR3 nucleotides read TGTGCCAGCAGCTGGGGGACAGGGGGCACTTACAATGAGCAGTTCTTC.